The 4 T cell receptor beta chains listed next were all sequenced from one sample in a study of blood T cell repertoires in COVID-19. The assay was immunoSEQ multiplex PCR, and TCRdb's table has in-frame clones only and misses some. This sample has nearly 350,000 clones; around 83% occur once, and the top ten carry 2.5% to 3%. Sequenced: peripheral blood. Every receptor here comes from a man aged 25 to 40 with active or convalescent COVID-19.

The rearrangement joins TRBV5-1 to TRBJ2-5, with 12 bases identical to TRBD1. The CDR3 runs 17 residues. Germline loops: CDR1 SGHRS, CDR2 YFSETQ. J was trimmed by 5 bases and V by 4 bases; bases with no gene match: 12. This CDR3 reads CASSQVGTGGRRETQYF. Here the CDR3 DNA reads TGCGCCAGCAGCCAGGTCGGGACAGGGGGCAGACGGGAGACCCAGTACTTC.

The chain is built from TRBV7-3 and TRBJ2-7, with D possibly being TRBD2 (5 bases). The V and J ends lost 2 bases and 5 bases respectively, with 16 bases between them. CDR1 and CDR2 from the germline V gene are SGHTA and FQGTGA. The CDR3 covers 15 residues. The DNA for the CDR3 is TGTGCCAGCAGCTTATTGGGCAGAGGGAGCGACGAGCAGTACTTC. As protein: CASSLLGRGSDEQYF. The full variable domain, its missing parts supplied by reference TRBV7-3 and TRBJ2-7, is GAGVSQTPSNKVTEKGKYVELRCDPISGHTALYWYRQSLGQGPEFLIYFQGTGAADDSGLPNDRFFAVRPEGSVSTLKIQRTERGDSAVYLCASSLLGRGSDEQYFGPGTRLTVT.

V gene TRBV5-6 combines with J gene TRBJ2-6, with D possibly being TRBD2 (5 bases). V lost 4 bases and J lost 1, with 15 bases in between. There are 17 residues in the CDR3. Germline lookup yields CDR1 SGHDT and CDR2 YYEEEE. The CDR3 region has the DNA TGTGCCAGCAGCCGCCGGACTGTCCGTTCTGGGGCCAACGTCCTGACTTTC. It codes for CASSRRTVRSGANVLTF.

The rearrangement joins TRBV4-2 to TRBJ2-1; TRBD2 is a possible D gene (6 bases). The CDR3 has 15 residues. V was clipped by 3 bases and J by 2 bases, with 11 bases between them. Germline V gives CDR1 LGHNA, CDR2 YNFKEQ. The CDR3 loop reads CASSHGGVPYNEQFF. CDR3 nucleotides: TGTGCCAGCAGCCACGGCGGGGTTCCCTACAATGAGCAGTTCTTC.